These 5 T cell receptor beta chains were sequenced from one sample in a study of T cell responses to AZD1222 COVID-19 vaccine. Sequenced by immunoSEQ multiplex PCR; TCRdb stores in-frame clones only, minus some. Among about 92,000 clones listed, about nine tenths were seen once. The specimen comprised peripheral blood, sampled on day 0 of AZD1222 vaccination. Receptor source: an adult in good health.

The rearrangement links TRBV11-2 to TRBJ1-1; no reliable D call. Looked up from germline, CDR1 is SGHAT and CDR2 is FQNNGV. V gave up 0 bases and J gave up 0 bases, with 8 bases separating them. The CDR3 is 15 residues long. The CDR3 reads CASSLDKGLNTEAFF. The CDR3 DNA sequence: TGTGCCAGCAGCTTAGATAAGGGTTTGAACACTGAAGCTTTCTTT.

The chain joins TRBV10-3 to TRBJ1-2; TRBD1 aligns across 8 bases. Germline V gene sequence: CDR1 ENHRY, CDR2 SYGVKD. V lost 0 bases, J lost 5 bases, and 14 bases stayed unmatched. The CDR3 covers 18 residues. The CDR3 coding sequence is TGTGCCATCAGTGAGTCGATGGCCAGGGGGCAAGGAAAGTATGGCTACACCTTC. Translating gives CAISESMARGQGKYGYTF.

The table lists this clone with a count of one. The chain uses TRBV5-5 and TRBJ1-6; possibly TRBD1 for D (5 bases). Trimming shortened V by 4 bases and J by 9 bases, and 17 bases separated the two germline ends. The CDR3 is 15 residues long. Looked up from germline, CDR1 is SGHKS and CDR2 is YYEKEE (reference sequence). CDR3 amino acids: CASSRQARGISPLHF. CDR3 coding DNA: TGTGCCAGCAGCCGGCAGGCGCGGGGCATTTCACCCCTCCACTTT.

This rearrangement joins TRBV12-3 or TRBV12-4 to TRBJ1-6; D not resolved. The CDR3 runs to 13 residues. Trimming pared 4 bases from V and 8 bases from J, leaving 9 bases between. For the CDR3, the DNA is TGTGCCAGCAGTTCAACCGCATATTCACCCCTCCACTTT. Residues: CASSSTAYSPLHF.

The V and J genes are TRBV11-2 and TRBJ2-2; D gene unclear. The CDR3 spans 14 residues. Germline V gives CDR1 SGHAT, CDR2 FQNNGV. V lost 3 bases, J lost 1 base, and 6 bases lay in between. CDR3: CASSLNRNTGELFF. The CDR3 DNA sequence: TGTGCCAGCAGCTTGAATCGGAACACCGGGGAGCTGTTTTTT.